A selection of T cell receptor beta chains follows, all from one sample in a study of blood T cell repertoires in COVID-19. Assay: immunoSEQ multiplex PCR; the TCRdb copy retains only in-frame clones and omits some. Among about 340,000 clones, over 70% were seen once, and the ten largest hold roughly 3%. Sequenced input: peripheral blood. Source of these receptors: a young man with active or convalescent COVID-19. CDR3s include the opening cysteine and the closing phenylalanine or tryptophan. Each record gives: V gene, J gene, D gene, clone size, CDR3 DNA, CDR3 protein. A D gene is named only where the DNA matches it firmly. The listing skips clone size in some rows; elsewhere it reads once, few, many or a size class.

V: TRBV14; J: TRBJ2-3; D: TRBD2; size: -; DNA: TGTGCCAGCAGCCAATACGGGGGGTTGCCAGATACGCAGTATTTT; CDR3: CASSQYGGLPDTQYF
V: TRBV27; J: TRBJ2-1; D: TRBD2; size: -; DNA: TGTGCCAGCAGTTCCCTGACTAGCGGACTATACAATGAGCAGTTCTTC; CDR3: CASSSLTSGLYNEQFF
V: TRBV10-3; J: TRBJ1-2; D: -; size: once; DNA: TGTGCCATCAGTGAGCTGCTAGGGGGTTTTAGAGGCTACACCTTC; CDR3: CAISELLGGFRGYTF
V: TRBV5-4; J: TRBJ2-3; D: -; size: once; DNA: TGTGCCAGCAGCCTCCGTCAGAACACAGATACGCAGTATTTT; CDR3: CASSLRQNTDTQYF
V: TRBV11-2; J: TRBJ2-7; D: TRBD1; size: few; DNA: TGTGCCAGCAGCTCAAGGGACAGGGTCTATCACGAGCAGTACTTC; CDR3: CASSSRDRVYHEQYF
V: TRBV11-3; J: TRBJ2-1; D: TRBD2; size: -; DNA: TGTGCCAGCAGCTCCACCGGGCCCGGGGGGAAGCAGTTCTTC; CDR3: CASSSTGPGGKQFF
V: TRBV18; J: TRBJ2-2; D: TRBD1; size: -; DNA: TGTGCCAGCTCACCACAAGGGGACAGTGGAGGCACCGGGGAGCTGTTTTTT; CDR3: CASSPQGDSGGTGELFF
V: TRBV7-9; J: TRBJ1-2; D: TRBD1; size: -; DNA: TGTGCCAGCAGCTTAGGTTCCGGGACAGCCTATGGCTACACCTTC; CDR3: CASSLGSGTAYGYTF
V: TRBV30; J: TRBJ2-2; D: -; size: -; DNA: TGTGCCTGGAGTGTTGGCCCGGGGAACACCGGGGAGCTGTTTTTT; CDR3: CAWSVGPGNTGELFF
V: TRBV4-1; J: TRBJ2-2; D: TRBD1; size: few; DNA: TGCGCCAGCAGCCAAAGAGACAGGGTAAACACCGGGGAGCTGTTTTTT; CDR3: CASSQRDRVNTGELFF
V: TRBV5-1; J: TRBJ2-1; D: -; size: -; DNA: TGCGCCAGCAGCTTGAGCGCTCCCTCCAGTGCCGGTGAGCAGTTCTTC; CDR3: CASSLSAPSSAGEQFF
V: TRBV24-1; J: TRBJ2-2; D: TRBD2; size: -; DNA: TGTGCCACCAGTGATATGGGACTAGCAGGACCCGGGGAGCTGTTTTTT; CDR3: CATSDMGLAGPGELFF
V: TRBV2; J: TRBJ1-4; D: -; size: -; DNA: TGTGCCAGCAGTGCGGGGGCGGGGGTTGCAACTAATGAAAAACTGTTTTTT; CDR3: CASSAGAGVATNEKLFF
V: TRBV9; J: TRBJ1-4; D: TRBD1; size: -; DNA: TGTGCCAGCAGCATAACGGACAGGAAGAGAAATGAAAAACTGTTTTTT; CDR3: CASSITDRKRNEKLFF
V: TRBV27; J: TRBJ2-5; D: -; size: -; DNA: TGTGCCAGCAGTATGACTAGGGACCAAGAGACCCAGTACTTC; CDR3: CASSMTRDQETQYF
V: TRBV28; J: TRBJ2-2; D: -; size: once; DNA: TGTGCCAGCAGTTCCGAGCTACCCGGGGAGCTGTTTTTT; CDR3: CASSSELPGELFF
V: TRBV7-8; J: TRBJ1-1; D: TRBD1; size: -; DNA: TGTGCCAGCAGCCTTCAGGGGGCGGTGGACACTGAAGCTTTCTTT; CDR3: CASSLQGAVDTEAFF
V: TRBV4-3; J: TRBJ2-2; D: -; size: -; DNA: TGCGCCAGCAGCCAAGATCTTTTAGGCGGGACGAACACCGGGGAGCTGTTTTTT; CDR3: CASSQDLLGGTNTGELFF
V: TRBV2; J: TRBJ2-1; D: -; size: -; DNA: TGTGCCAGCAGTGAAGAGGGCGGGTACAATGAGCAGTTCTTC; CDR3: CASSEEGGYNEQFF
V: TRBV15; J: TRBJ2-1; D: -; size: -; DNA: TGTGCCACCAGCAGGGTCGGGGGCTACAATGAGCAGTTCTTC; CDR3: CATSRVGGYNEQFF
V: TRBV6-2/TRBV6-3; J: TRBJ2-7; D: -; size: -; DNA: TGTGCCAGCAGCTCGGTTCGGTGGGAGAGCTCCTACGAGCAGTACTTC; CDR3: CASSSVRWESSYEQYF
V: TRBV6-6; J: TRBJ1-3; D: -; size: -; DNA: TGTGCCAGCACCTCGGTCGTCTCTGGAAACACCATATATTTT; CDR3: CASTSVVSGNTIYF
V: TRBV27; J: TRBJ2-7; D: -; size: -; DNA: TGTGCCAGCGCACCGGGAGCTACCTACGAGCAGTACTTC; CDR3: CASAPGATYEQYF
V: TRBV6-5; J: TRBJ2-1; D: TRBD2; size: -; DNA: TGTGCCAGCAGACCCGGGACTAGCGGGAGGAATGAGCAGTTCTTC; CDR3: CASRPGTSGRNEQFF